Following are 28 T cell receptor beta chains from one sample sequenced in a study of blood T cell repertoires in COVID-19. Here immunoSEQ multiplex PCR was the method, and the copy in TCRdb shows in-frame clones only, minus some. The sample contains around 130,000 clones, 65% to 90% of which appear only once. Sequencing was performed on peripheral blood. The receptors here all came from a human donor in a cohort sampled during active COVID-19.

This clone has just one count. V gene TRBV10-1 combines with J gene TRBJ2-4; 8 bases line up with TRBD1. Germline V lookup: CDR1 WNHNN, CDR2 SYGVQD (reference sequence). This CDR3 is built from 13 residues. Losses at the gene ends were 8 bases for V and 7 bases for J; bases not matched to a gene: 7. As DNA, the CDR3 is TGCGCCAGCTCCGGACAGGGAGTGAACATTCAGTACTTC. It is translated as CASSGQGVNIQYF.

CDR3 in amino acids: CASSEDSRGHYGYTF. DNA of the CDR3: TGTGCCAGCAGTGAAGATAGCAGGGGCCACTATGGCTACACCTTC. The chain couples TRBV6-1 to TRBJ1-2, with D possibly matching TRBD1 (6 bases). V was cut by 1 base and J by 3 bases, with 12 bases left in between. CDR1 and CDR2 (germline): MNHNS, SASEGT. The CDR3 length is 15 residues.

This rearrangement joins TRBV12-3 or TRBV12-4 to TRBJ2-4; 10 bases match TRBD1. The V and J ends lost 5 bases and 9 bases, in that order; junction bases with no gene match: 4. There are 13 residues in the CDR3. CDR3 in amino acids: CASSPTGGVIQYF. DNA of the CDR3: TGTGCCAGCAGTCCGACAGGGGGCGTCATTCAGTACTTC.

The chain has TRBV21-1 and TRBJ1-5. TRBV21-1 corresponds to a pseudogene. The CDR3 has 16 amino acids. The CDR3 sequence is CASSRETCDSNQPQHF. Written as DNA, the CDR3 is TGTGCCAGCAGCCGGGAGACCTGCGATAGCAATCAGCCCCAGCATTTT.

The V gene is TRBV5-6, the J gene TRBJ1-5; D call uncertain. The V end was cut by 0 bases, the J end by 6 bases, with 13 bases between. The CDR3 sequence is 15 residues long. The V gene's germline CDR1 is SGHDT and CDR2 YYEEEE. In nucleotides, the CDR3 is TGTGCCAGCAGCTTGGGCGGGCCCAGCGGTCAGCCCCAGCATTTT. Encoded protein: CASSLGGPSGQPQHF. Drawing the rest from reference TRBV5-6 and TRBJ1-5, the complete variable domain is DAGVTQSPTHLIKTRGQQVTLRCSPKSGHDTVSWYQQALGQGPQFIFQYYEEEERQRGNFPDRFSGHQFPNYSSELNVNALLLGDSALYLCASSLGGPSGQPQHFGDGTRLSIL.

This clone was detected only once. The identical CDR3 is also encoded by other nucleotide sequences in the sample. The chain is built from TRBV15 and TRBJ1-1; unclear D gene. The CDR3 is made up of 14 amino acids. The V end was cut by 6 bases, the J end by 9 bases, with 20 bases between. The germline V gene encodes CDR1 LNHNV and CDR2 YYDKDF (reference sequence). The CDR3 here is CATRPNLVQPQAFF. CDR3 nucleotide sequence: TGTGCCACCAGACCGAATTTGGTACAGCCTCAAGCTTTCTTT.

This clone was counted only a few times. The V gene is TRBV4-1, the J gene TRBJ2-2; 9 nucleotides line up with TRBD2. CDR3 length: 16 residues. Germline assignment: CDR1 MGHRA and CDR2 YSYEKL. Trimming cost V 1 base and J 6 bases; bases outside gene matches: 6. The CDR3 protein is CASSQVAAGGAGELFF. The CDR3 coding sequence is TGCGCCAGCAGCCAAGTCGCAGCGGGGGGCGCCGGGGAGCTGTTTTTT.

The chain carries TRBV4-1 and TRBJ2-1; 12 bases match TRBD2. The CDR3 extends over 17 amino acids. The germline gives CDR1 MGHRA, CDR2 YSYEKL. The ends lost 2 bases at V and 8 bases at J; junction bases unmatched: 10. The CDR3 region is CASSQKVSSGGADEQFF. The CDR3 region has the DNA TGCGCCAGCAGCCAAAAAGTTTCTAGCGGGGGGGCAGATGAGCAGTTCTTC.

The CDR3 bases are TGCGCCAGCAGCTCGCTGGAACAGGGATTGAACACCGGGGAGCTGTTTTTT. It specifies CASSSLEQGLNTGELFF. This chain connects TRBV5-1 to TRBJ2-2, with a possible D match to TRBD1 (6 bases). The CDR3 is made up of 17 amino acids. Trimming shortened V by 3 bases and J by 1 base, and 16 bases separated the two germline ends. Per the germline V gene, CDR1 is SGHRS and CDR2 is YFSETQ.

The chain links TRBV6-5 to TRBJ1-2; D gene ambiguous. V shed 6 bases and J shed 4 bases, with 12 bases lying between them. Germline-derived CDR1 and CDR2 are MNHEY and SVGAGI. The CDR3 has 13 residues. CDR3 bases: TGTGCCAGCAGCCGAGGGCAACTCTATGGCTACACCTTC. This codes for CASSRGQLYGYTF.

This clone was observed a few times. The chain recombines TRBV19 with TRBJ1-1; D unresolved. CDR3 length: 15 residues. Trimming cost V 0 bases and J 0 bases, with 8 bases left between them. Germline loops: CDR1 LNHDA, CDR2 SQIVND (reference sequence). The DNA for the CDR3 is TGTGCCAGTAGTATAGAAGCCAGGTTGAACACTGAAGCTTTCTTT. It translates to CASSIEARLNTEAFF. The full variable domain, completed using reference TRBV19 and TRBJ1-1, is DGGITQSPKYLFRKEGQNVTLSCEQNLNHDAMYWYRQDPGQGLRLIYYSQIVNDFQKGDIAEGYSVSREKKESFPLTVTSAQKNPTAFYLCASSIEARLNTEAFFGQGTRLTVV.

V and J are TRBV11-2 and TRBJ2-7; TRBD1 matches at 8 bases. V shed 0 bases and J 3 bases; nucleotides not matched to a gene: 4. This CDR3 contains 15 residues. Germline V gene lookup returns CDR1 SGHAT and CDR2 FQNNGV. CDR3 sequence (DNA): TGTGCCAGCAGCTTAGAGCAGGGGGCATTCTACGAGCAGTACTTC. Its protein product is CASSLEQGAFYEQYF. The full variable domain, with the rest looked up from reference TRBV11-2 and TRBJ2-7, is EAGVAQSPRYKIIEKRQSVAFWCNPISGHATLYWYQQILGQGPKLLIQFQNNGVVDDSQLPKDRFSAERLKGVDSTLKIQPAKLEDSAVYLCASSLEQGAFYEQYFGPGTRLTVT.

V and J are TRBV4-3 and TRBJ2-7, with a weak D call TRBD2 (5 bases). CDR1 and CDR2 (germline): LGHNA, YSLEER. V dropped 3 bases and J dropped 7 bases, with 10 bases sitting between them. CDR3 length: 12 amino acids. CDR3 in amino acids: CASSHIEGEQYF. The CDR3 DNA is TGCGCCAGCAGCCATATCGAGGGTGAGCAGTACTTC.

V and J are TRBV29-1 and TRBJ2-7; D might be TRBD1 (5 bases). CDR3 size: 12 residues. V shed 7 bases and J shed 5 bases, with 15 bases lying between them. Germline assignment: CDR1 SQVTM and CDR2 ANQGSEA. DNA for the CDR3: TGCAGCGCAAAAACAGGATGGGACGAGCAGTACTTC. Translated: CSAKTGWDEQYF.

The V gene is TRBV7-2, the J gene TRBJ1-6, with D perhaps TRBD1 (5 bases). Germline CDR1 reads SGHTA; CDR2 reads FQGNSA. Trimming removed 2 bases at V and 8 bases at J, with 7 bases between. The CDR3 extends over 13 amino acids. The CDR3 is CASSLKGDSPLHF. In nucleotides, the CDR3 is TGTGCCAGCAGCTTAAAAGGGGATTCACCCCTCCACTTT.

V gene TRBV19 combines with J gene TRBJ1-1, with TRBD1 as a possible D gene (5 bases). CDR1 and CDR2 from the germline V gene are LNHDA and SQIVND (reference sequence). The CDR3 totals 15 residues. The V gene lost 4 bases and the J gene lost 5 bases, with 17 bases spanning the gap. This chain's CDR3 is CASSSSGAPGTEAFF. The CDR3, as DNA: TGTGCCAGTAGTAGCAGCGGGGCCCCGGGGACTGAAGCTTTCTTT. The complete variable domain, with remaining parts taken from reference TRBV19 and TRBJ1-1, reads DGGITQSPKYLFRKEGQNVTLSCEQNLNHDAMYWYRQDPGQGLRLIYYSQIVNDFQKGDIAEGYSVSREKKESFPLTVTSAQKNPTAFYLCASSSSGAPGTEAFFGQGTRLTVV.

V and J are TRBV19 and TRBJ1-6, with D hard to call. There are 13 residues in the CDR3. The V end was cut by 3 bases, the J end by 10 bases, with 10 bases between. Germline V gene data show CDR1 as LNHDA and CDR2 as SQIVND (reference sequence). The CDR3 spells CASSIQRRSPLHF. The CDR3 DNA reads TGTGCCAGTAGTATTCAGAGGAGATCACCCCTCCACTTT.

The chain joins TRBV14 to TRBJ2-3; D is possibly TRBD2 (6 bases). This CDR3 has 15 amino acids. The germline V and J ends were trimmed by 3 bases and 0 bases, with 10 bases remaining between them. CDR1 and CDR2 (germline): SGHDN, FVKESK. CDR3 sequence (DNA): TGTGCCAGCAGCCAGGGACTGTACAGCACAGATACGCAGTATTTT. Translation gives CASSQGLYSTDTQYF.

The count of this clone is one. The chain couples TRBV12-2 to TRBJ2-7; the DNA was not used to check the table's D call, TRBD2. TRBV12-2 has pseudogene status. The CDR3 runs to 14 residues. This CDR3 is CASRFVGGRYEQYF. The CDR3, as DNA: TGTGCAAGTCGCTTTGTAGGAGGGCGCTACGAGCAGTACTTC.

V gene TRBV7-2 combines with J gene TRBJ2-2; perhaps TRBD2 as D (6 bases). V lost 1 base and J lost 4, with 13 bases in between. There are 16 residues in the CDR3. Germline CDR1 and CDR2: SGHTA and FQGNSA. This CDR3 is CASSLGGGAGTGELFF. For the CDR3, the DNA is TGTGCCAGCAGCTTAGGGGGCGGGGCGGGCACCGGGGAGCTGTTTTTT.

This chain connects TRBV4-1 to TRBJ1-2, with 8 bases lining up with TRBD1. Germline V gene sequence: CDR1 MGHRA, CDR2 YSYEKL. This CDR3 is built from 14 residues. Unmatched junction bases numbered 8, after V lost 6 bases and J lost 5 bases. The DNA for the CDR3 is TGCGCCAGCAGATTGCCAGGGGGCAATTATGGCTACACCTTC. This translates into CASRLPGGNYGYTF.

CDR3 sequence (DNA): TGCGCCAGCAGCTTGGTTCCGGGAGATGCTAGCTCCTATAATTCACCCCTCCACTTT. This sequence encodes CASSLVPGDASSYNSPLHF. This sequence joins TRBV5-1 and TRBJ1-6, with D uncertain. The length of the CDR3 is 19 residues. V was trimmed by 0 bases and J by 0 bases, leaving 16 bases between them. In germline, CDR1 is SGHRS, CDR2 YFSETQ.

The gene calls are TRBV2 and TRBJ2-1, with 10 bases lining up with TRBD1. The CDR3 loop spans 14 amino acids. Germline-derived CDR1 and CDR2 are SNHLY and FYNNEI. The J segment lost 10 bases and the V segment lost 0 bases, leaving 3 bases of the junction unmatched. CDR3 loop: CASSEATGGREQFF. CDR3 nucleotide sequence: TGTGCCAGCAGTGAAGCGACAGGGGGCCGAGAGCAGTTCTTC. The variable domain in full, completed from reference TRBV2 and TRBJ2-1, reads EPEVTQTPSHQVTQMGQEVILRCVPISNHLYFYWYRQILGQKVEFLVSFYNNEISEKSEIFDDQFSVERPDGSNFTLKIRSTKLEDSAMYFCASSEATGGREQFFGPGTRLTVL.

The DNA for the CDR3 is TGTGCCAGCAGTCCACGGGGACTAGCGGCGTACTTC. Protein: CASSPRGLAAYF. V and J are TRBV6-5 and TRBJ2-5; 11 bases are a match to TRBD2. From germline, CDR1 is MNHEY and CDR2 SVGAGI. With V trimmed by 5 bases and J by 13 bases, 6 bases remained unmatched. The CDR3 has 12 amino acids.

This clone appeared once. The chain links TRBV5-6 to TRBJ1-1, with a tentative D call TRBD1 (5 bases). The germline CDR1 and CDR2 sequences are SGHDT and YYEEEE. The CDR3 is 14 amino acids. With 1 base removed from V and 10 bases from J, the gap between germline ends came to 17 bases. The CDR3 region has the DNA TGTGCCAGCAGCTTGAGCCAGGGACTTTTTAGAGCTTTCTTT. Amino acids: CASSLSQGLFRAFF.

The genes are TRBV7-4 and TRBJ2-3; 12 bases fit TRBD2. Germline V CDR1 and CDR2: SGHVT, SQSDAQ. The CDR3 covers 19 residues. With V trimmed by 4 bases and J by 1 base, 12 bases remained unmatched. The CDR3 reads CASSSPQTTSGGCTDTQYF. The CDR3 DNA follows: TGTGCCAGCAGCTCCCCACAAACGACTAGCGGGGGTTGCACAGATACGCAGTATTTT.

The genes are TRBV9 and TRBJ2-3; 8 bases map to TRBD2. The CDR3 has 16 amino acids. Germline lookup yields CDR1 SGDLS and CDR2 YYNGEE. V shed 4 bases, J shed 2 bases, and the junction held 9 bases outside the gene matches. The CDR3 DNA is TGTGCCAGCAGCCCGACTAGCGACCTTATCACAGATACGCAGTATTTT. It encodes CASSPTSDLITDTQYF.

This chain joins TRBV12-3 or TRBV12-4 and TRBJ1-2; 8 nucleotides align to TRBD1. Germline trimming cut 5 bases from V and 8 bases from J; bases unmatched to any gene: 7. This CDR3 has 13 amino acids. In DNA form, the CDR3 reads TGTGCCAGCAGTAGTGACAGGGGCTCCGGCTACACCTTC. Encoded protein: CASSSDRGSGYTF.